This T cell receptor (beta chain) derives from a study of T-cell reconstitution after alpha-beta-depleted transplantation in children. Concerning this clonotype itself: Antigen: not known.

Preparing the TCRbeta library involved the use of unique molecular identifiers. TCRdb ran MiXCR on the PCR reads and lists one entry per CDR3 protein. Of 250,000 to 400,000 distinct CDR3 sequences in the sample, around 20% are singletons; the top ten hold roughly 9.7%. General study points: Several hundred rapidly expanded clones from non-depleted graft cells reportedly supplied alpha-beta T cells about two months post-transplant. Certain patients had high TCRbeta diversity at day 60, and it came from recipient T cells and thymic progenitors that survived. T cells produced anew were the main source of T-cell counts and diversity one year after transplant.

The sequences come from PBMCs, mostly from graft donor cells, collected 180 days after TCRalphabeta/CD19-depleted stem cell transplant. This clonotype originated in a male patient aged 10 to 17 who had a stem cell transplant for acute lymphoblastic leukemia, so the T cells may come from the graft donor.

The CDR3 DNA is TGTGCCAGCAGTTATCACAATGGCGAGCAGTACTTC. Translated, it gives CASSYHNGEQYF. The genes are TRBV6-6 and TRBJ2-7, with D hard to call. This CDR3 has 12 residues. Trimming left V 3 bases short and J 6 bases short, with 9 bases between. CDR1 and CDR2 from the germline V gene are MNHNY and SVGAGI (reference sequence).